This record looks at one T cell receptor beta chain sequence and its context. This record comes from a study of T cell responses to AZD1222 COVID-19 vaccine. Clones were sequenced by immunoSEQ multiplex PCR, and TCRdb holds only the in-frame ones, with some missing. The table records tens of thousands of clones, 87% of them present only once. Trimming removed 6 bases from V and 2 bases from J; junction bases left unmatched: 12. CDR3 size: 16 residues. Germline V lookup: CDR1 LNHDA, CDR2 SQIVND (reference sequence). The source of this sequence is an adult who received the AZD1222 COVID-19 vaccine. The J gene is TRBJ1-2, the V gene TRBV19; 7 bases match TRBD1. The material sequenced was peripheral blood, taken 28 days after the second AZD1222 dose. The CDR3 loop is CASSRGTGALNYGYTF. Here the CDR3 DNA reads TGTGCCAGTAGCCGGGGAACAGGGGCTTTAAACTATGGCTACACCTTC. Combining the CDR3 with reference TRBV19 and TRBJ1-2 gives the whole variable domain DGGITQSPKYLFRKEGQNVTLSCEQNLNHDAMYWYRQDPGQGLRLIYYSQIVNDFQKGDIAEGYSVSREKKESFPLTVTSAQKNPTAFYLCASSRGTGALNYGYTFGSGTRLTVV.